This T cell receptor beta chain was sequenced during a study of blood T cell repertoires in COVID-19. Participants spanned ages 18 to 89 years and resided in about two dozen US areas. Per the original methods: Counts of nucleated cells, estimated from reference gene primer amplification, were obtained. Only in-frame clones appear in the TCRdb table, and some are missing; sequencing was by immunoSEQ multiplex PCR. For V, J and clone size, that table is used; D and trimming come from the DNA. The sample gives hundreds of thousands of clones, over 85% of which show up once; 2.5% to 3.5% is in the top ten. The CDR3 runs 14 residues. Trimming pared 4 bases from V and 1 base from J, leaving 7 bases between. Germline lookup yields CDR1 LNHDA and CDR2 SQIVND (reference sequence).

The sample comprised PBMCs or T cells enriched from blood (not recorded which). The chain employs TRBV19 and TRBJ2-2, with D possibly being TRBD1 (5 bases). The TCR was taken from a woman aged 50 to 60 who had been exposed to COVID-19. This CDR3 reads CASSTTGNTGELFF. The CDR3 nucleotides are TGTGCCAGTAGTACTACAGGGAACACCGGGGAGCTGTTTTTT.